This entry lists 8 T cell receptor beta chains sequenced from one sample in a study of cytomegalovirus exposure and HLA in healthy donors. This PCR relied on a set of 60 Vbeta primers and 13 Jbeta primers. Clones were read by immunoSEQ multiplex PCR, and TCRdb kept only the in-frame ones, dropping some. This repertoire shows more than 150,000 clones, about 79% found once; its top ten account for approximately 1.2%. Source material: PBMCs. These TCRs come from a girl aged 2 to 9 in good health and CMV-seropositive.

The table lists this clone with a few counts. The chain recombines TRBV5-6 with TRBJ1-5; D ambiguous. The CDR3 runs 15 residues. With 0 bases removed from V and 2 bases from J, the gap between germline ends came to 9 bases. Germline CDR1 and CDR2: SGHDT and YYEEEE. CDR3 region: CASSLGSSRNQPQHF. DNA of the CDR3: TGTGCCAGCAGCTTGGGGAGCAGTCGCAATCAGCCCCAGCATTTT.

The chain uses TRBV28 and TRBJ1-2; D gene ambiguous. The CDR3 is 11 residues long. Trimming took 8 bases from V and 3 from J, leaving 7 bases between them. Germline loops: CDR1 MDHEN, CDR2 SYDVKM. The CDR3 coding sequence is TGTGCCAGCGGAGACTACTATGGCTACACCTTC. Its translation is CASGDYYGYTF.

Of note for this clone: A far bigger clonotype differs at one base, so this is likely a read error. The chain carries TRBV6-1 and TRBJ1-4; D gene ambiguous. Germline V CDR1 and CDR2: MNHNS, SASEGT. The CDR3 has 14 amino acids. The CDR3 coding sequence is TGTGCCAGCAGTGAATGGTTTAACGCGATAAAACCGTTTTTT. It yields the protein CASSEWFNAIKPFF.

This chain joins TRBV13 and TRBJ1-1; D remains ambiguous. V was pared by 9 bases and J by 1 base, with 6 bases between. Looked up from germline, CDR1 is PRHDT and CDR2 is FYEKMQ (reference sequence). The CDR3 is 11 residues long. CDR3 amino acids: CASQKNTEAFF. The CDR3 DNA is TGTGCCAGTCAGAAGAACACTGAAGCTTTCTTT. Full variable domain (missing parts from reference TRBV13 and TRBJ1-1): AAGVIQSPRHLIKEKRETATLKCYPIPRHDTVYWYQQGPGQDPQFLISFYEKMQSDKGSIPDRFSAQQFSDYHSELNMSSLELGDSALYFCASQKNTEAFFGQGTRLTVV.

This sequence joins TRBV5-1 and TRBJ1-1, with TRBD1 identical over 8 bases. V lost 4 bases to trimming and J lost 0 bases; unmatched junction nucleotides: 5. Germline lookup yields CDR1 SGHRS and CDR2 YFSETQ. This CDR3 is built from 15 residues. The DNA of the CDR3 is TGCGCCAGCAGCGCCGGGACAGGATTGAACACTGAAGCTTTCTTT. The encoded protein is CASSAGTGLNTEAFF.

V usage is TRBV6-5 and J usage is TRBJ1-6; D perhaps matches TRBD1 (5 bases). Germline assignment: CDR1 MNHEY and CDR2 SVGAGI. With 4 bases removed from V and 5 bases from J, the gap between germline ends came to 12 bases. This CDR3 has 15 residues. CDR3 nucleotides: TGTGCCAGCAGTTTTTTCGGCAGGGATAATTCACCCCTCCACTTT. Translation gives CASSFFGRDNSPLHF.

This clone is categorized as medium-sized (0.01 to 0.1%). This chain joins TRBV5-6 and TRBJ1-4; a possible D gene is TRBD1 (6 bases). V gave up 4 bases and J gave up 3 bases, with 13 bases separating them. The CDR3 loop spans 15 amino acids. CDR1 SGHDT and CDR2 YYEEEE come from the germline V gene. CDR3 in amino acids: CASSPRGLSNEKLFF. Written as DNA, the CDR3 is TGTGCCAGCAGCCCCAGGGGTTTGTCTAATGAAAAACTGTTTTTT.

This clone appeared a single time. The chain employs TRBV19 and TRBJ1-2; D might be TRBD1 (5 bases). CDR1 and CDR2 from the germline V gene are LNHDA and SQIVND (reference sequence). V shed 4 bases and J shed 8 bases, with 17 bases lying between them. The CDR3 spans 14 residues. Here the CDR3 reads CASSTQRDLGGYTF. CDR3 DNA: TGTGCCAGTAGTACTCAGCGGGACCTCGGCGGCTACACCTTC.